The 27 T cell receptor beta chains below all came from one sample that was sequenced in a study of blood T cell repertoires in COVID-19. Clones were read by immunoSEQ multiplex PCR, and TCRdb kept only the in-frame ones, dropping some. Counted here are around 200,000 clones, 75% to 90% occurring once; the ten biggest clones make up around 4.5%. Sequencing was carried out using PBMCs or T cells enriched from blood (not recorded which). The receptors come from a woman aged 25 to 45 who had been exposed to COVID-19.

The rearrangement uses TRBV7-6 and TRBJ1-2; TRBD1 matches 9 bases. Trimming took 0 bases from V and 2 from J; bases not matched to a gene: 4. There are 16 residues in the CDR3. Germline V gene data show CDR1 as SGHVS and CDR2 as FNYEAQ. The CDR3 sequence: CASSLASGTGNYGYTF. Written as DNA, the CDR3 is TGTGCCAGCAGCTTAGCCTCCGGGACAGGGAACTATGGCTACACCTTC.

The count of this clone is one. This chain joins TRBV3-1 (or the pseudogene TRBV3-2) and TRBJ2-3; 8 positions match TRBD2. The germline V gene encodes CDR1 LGHDT and CDR2 YNNKEL (reference sequence). The CDR3 is made up of 15 amino acids. V lost 1 base and J lost 5; bases outside the gene matches: 5. The CDR3 reads CASSQVSGGVDTQYF. The DNA for the CDR3 is TGTGCCAGCAGCCAAGTGTCGGGGGGGGTAGATACGCAGTATTTT.

The gene calls are TRBV4-1 and TRBJ2-3; 7 bases align to TRBD2. The CDR3 consists of 18 residues. The V segment lost 1 base and the J segment 2 bases; nucleotides outside the gene matches: 12. Germline CDR1 and CDR2: MGHRA and YSYEKL. CDR3 loop: CASSQVGGRGRDTDTQYF. The CDR3 bases are TGCGCCAGCAGCCAAGTGGGGGGGAGGGGCCGCGACACAGATACGCAGTATTTT.

The chain carries TRBV27 and TRBJ2-2, with D perhaps TRBD1 (6 bases). CDR3 length equals 15 residues. V shed 3 bases and J shed 1 base, with 9 bases lying between them. In germline, CDR1 is MNHEY, CDR2 SMNVEV (reference sequence). The CDR3 loop is CASSFRGQNTGELFF. As DNA, the CDR3 is TGTGCCAGCAGTTTCAGGGGTCAGAACACCGGGGAGCTGTTTTTT.

This clone occurred a few times. The chain combines TRBV14 with TRBJ1-2, with a possible D match to TRBD1 (5 bases). Germline V gives CDR1 SGHDN, CDR2 FVKESK. V dropped 2 bases and J dropped 3 bases, with 22 bases sitting between them. CDR3 size: 18 residues. The CDR3 bases are TGTGCCAGCAGCCAAAGGCACCAAGGCTTCGGGGGGGACTATGGCTACACCTTC. Residues: CASSQRHQGFGGDYGYTF.

The CDR3 sequence is CASSLRGKKNTEAFF. The CDR3 DNA is TGTGCCAGTAGTCTTAGGGGAAAGAAGAACACTGAAGCTTTCTTT. This chain connects TRBV19 to TRBJ1-1; a possible D gene is TRBD1 (5 bases). The germline V gene encodes CDR1 LNHDA and CDR2 SQIVND (reference sequence). Trimming took 5 bases from V and 1 from J, leaving 14 bases between them. The CDR3 totals 15 residues.

This clone was detected only once. The rearrangement uses TRBV5-1 and TRBJ1-3; possibly TRBD1 for D (6 bases). The germline CDR1 and CDR2 sequences are SGHRS and YFSETQ. The CDR3 contains 14 residues. The V and J ends lost 0 bases and 4 bases respectively, with 8 bases between them. CDR3 sequence reads: CASSLGDTGNTIYF. The CDR3 nucleotides read TGCGCCAGCAGCTTGGGGGACACCGGAAACACCATATATTTT.

The chain couples TRBV7-6 to TRBJ2-7; 8 nucleotides agree with TRBD1. The germline gives CDR1 SGHVS, CDR2 FNYEAQ. V was clipped by 1 base and J by 5 bases; unmatched bases: 7. CDR3 length: 15 amino acids. CDR3 in DNA: TGTGCCAGCAGCTTAGGACAGGGGACCTCAAACGAGCAGTACTTC. This gives the protein CASSLGQGTSNEQYF. Based on the CDR3 plus reference TRBV7-6 and TRBJ2-7, the full variable domain is GAGVSQSPRYKVTKRGQDVALRCDPISGHVSLYWYRQALGQGPEFLTYFNYEAQQDKSGLPNDRFSAERPEGSISTLTIQRTEQRDSAMYRCASSLGQGTSNEQYFGPGTRLTVT.

The V call is TRBV5-6, the J call TRBJ2-1, with TRBD2 matching 8 bases. Germline CDR1 SGHDT, CDR2 YYEEEE. The V segment lost 2 bases and the J segment 9 bases; nucleotides outside the gene matches: 10. This CDR3 spans 15 amino acids. CDR3 sequence reads: CASSFGFSGVSEQFF. CDR3 nucleotide sequence: TGTGCCAGCAGCTTTGGTTTTAGCGGGGTTAGTGAGCAGTTCTTC.

In its sample, this clone was seen a few times. The chain couples TRBV6-5 to TRBJ2-1; a weak D match, TRBD1 (5 bases). Trimming pared 6 bases from V and 5 bases from J, leaving 11 bases between. Germline CDR1 reads MNHEY; CDR2 reads SVGAGI. This CDR3 is 13 amino acids long. CDR3 DNA: TGTGCCAGCAGCTATTACAGGAACAATGAGCAGTTCTTC. It yields the protein CASSYYRNNEQFF.

The V gene is TRBV29-1, the J gene TRBJ2-3; TRBD1 is a possible D gene (5 bases). Trimming stripped 3 bases from V and 0 bases from J, with 10 bases between. The CDR3 extends over 14 amino acids. Germline loops: CDR1 SQVTM, CDR2 ANQGSEA. As DNA, the CDR3 is TGCAGCGTTGAGCAGGGTGGGAGCACAGATACGCAGTATTTT. Translating gives CSVEQGGSTDTQYF.

With regard to this clone: This sample also contains other DNA sequences that code for the same CDR3. The V gene is TRBV19, the J gene TRBJ2-7; the match to TRBD1 covers 7 bases. The CDR3 runs to 12 residues. With 4 bases clipped from V and 3 bases from J, the junction kept 0 bases outside the gene matches. Germline CDR1 and CDR2: LNHDA and SQIVND (reference sequence). The CDR3: CASSRQGYEQYF. In DNA form, the CDR3 reads TGTGCCAGTAGTAGACAGGGCTACGAGCAGTACTTC.

Only a few counts were recorded for this clone. The rearrangement joins TRBV3-1 (or the pseudogene TRBV3-2) to TRBJ1-2; TRBD1 agrees at 8 bases. The CDR3 runs 15 residues. V lost 4 bases to trimming and J lost 7 bases; unmatched junction nucleotides: 11. Germline lookup yields CDR1 LGHDT and CDR2 YNNKEL (reference sequence). CDR3 in amino acids: CASSLTDRANGGYTF. Here the CDR3 DNA reads TGTGCCAGCAGCCTCACGGACAGGGCGAATGGTGGCTACACCTTC.

The chain employs TRBV5-4 and TRBJ2-7, with 8 bases aligning to TRBD2. Germline CDR1 reads SGHNT; CDR2 reads YYREEE (reference sequence). This CDR3 is 16 amino acids long. V was clipped by 0 bases and J by 3 bases; unmatched bases: 8. The CDR3 coding sequence is TGTGCCAGCAGCTTGGATGGTGCGGGGGGAAACTACGAGCAGTACTTC. It is translated as CASSLDGAGGNYEQYF.

The chain couples TRBV9 to TRBJ2-1, with 8 bases lining up with TRBD2. This CDR3 is built from 12 residues. V gave up 3 bases and J gave up 11 bases; unmatched junction bases: 4. Looked up from germline, CDR1 is SGDLS and CDR2 is YYNGEE. The CDR3 reads CASSALAGQQFF. The CDR3 bases are TGTGCCAGCAGCGCCTTAGCGGGACAGCAGTTCTTC. Variable domain in full (rest from reference TRBV9 and TRBJ2-1): DSGVTQTPKHLITATGQRVTLRCSPRSGDLSVYWYQQSLDQGLQFLIQYYNGEERAKGNILERFSAQQFPDLHSELNLSSLELGDSALYFCASSALAGQQFFGPGTRLTVL.

The chain joins TRBV7-9 to TRBJ1-2; 12 positions agree with TRBD1. The V gene end was trimmed by 2 bases and the J gene end by 7 bases; junction bases not matched to a gene: 8. The germline V gene encodes CDR1 SEHNR and CDR2 FQNEAQ (reference sequence). The CDR3 consists of 16 residues. The CDR3 coding sequence is TGTGCCAGCAGCTTATATGGGACAGGGGGCAAGGGTGGCTACACCTTC. Translated: CASSLYGTGGKGGYTF.

CDR3 sequence (DNA): TGTGCCAGCTCACCACGCGGCGGGGAGGGTAATTCACCCCTCCACTTT. This translates into CASSPRGGEGNSPLHF. The chain combines TRBV18 with TRBJ1-6, with unresolved D. V lost 1 base and J lost 6, with 13 bases in between. CDR1 and CDR2 (germline): KGHSH, LQKENI. The CDR3 contains 16 residues.

This rearrangement joins TRBV2 to TRBJ2-7, with D possibly matching TRBD2 (7 bases). The CDR3 length is 16 residues. The V gene's germline CDR1 is SNHLY and CDR2 FYNNEI. V lost 2 bases and J 7 bases, leaving 21 bases between the germline ends. The CDR3 here is CASSEFSWGGAPEQYF. CDR3 coding DNA: TGTGCCAGCAGTGAATTTAGTTGGGGGGGGGCTCCAGAGCAGTACTTC.

This chain joins TRBV11-3 and TRBJ1-5; D gene uncertain. V gave up 6 bases and J gave up 0 bases, with 6 bases separating them. Germline V gene lookup returns CDR1 SGHNT and CDR2 YENEEA. CDR3 size: 13 residues. The CDR3 region is CASSSYSNQPQHF. The CDR3 nucleotides read TGTGCCAGCAGTTCTTATAGCAATCAGCCCCAGCATTTT. The variable domain in full, with the rest retrieved from reference TRBV11-3 and TRBJ1-5, is EAGVVQSPRYKIIEKKQPVAFWCNPISGHNTLYWYLQNLGQGPELLIRYENEEAVDDSQLPKDRFSAERLKGVDSTLKIQPAELGDSAVYLCASSSYSNQPQHFGDGTRLSIL.

As DNA, the CDR3 is TGTGCCAGCTCACCACAAAGACGGGAGGGTGAGCAGTTCTTC. Residues: CASSPQRREGEQFF. J is TRBJ2-1 and V is TRBV18; 8 nucleotides align to TRBD2. Germline V gene data show CDR1 as KGHSH and CDR2 as LQKENI. J lost 9 bases, V lost 1 base, and 5 bases had no gene match. This CDR3 spans 14 amino acids.

This clone was seen a few times. This chain connects TRBV27 to TRBJ1-1; D call uncertain. The CDR3 totals 13 residues. Trimming stripped 2 bases from V and 2 bases from J, with 6 bases between. CDR1 MNHEY and CDR2 SMNVEV come from the germline V gene (reference sequence). CDR3 loop: CASSLTLNTEAFF. The CDR3 DNA sequence: TGTGCCAGCAGTTTAACACTAAACACTGAAGCTTTCTTT.

V and J are TRBV29-1 and TRBJ2-3, with 14 bases aligning to TRBD2. The germline CDR1 and CDR2 sequences are SQVTM and ANQGSEA. J lost 2 bases, V lost 6 bases, and 4 bases had no gene match. This CDR3 is 15 amino acids long. CDR3 region: CSVAGLAGATDTQYF. The CDR3 region has the DNA TGCAGCGTGGCGGGACTAGCGGGGGCCACAGATACGCAGTATTTT.

V usage is TRBV4-1 and J usage is TRBJ2-1, with D uncertain. CDR1 MGHRA and CDR2 YSYEKL come from the germline V gene. This CDR3 has 12 residues. V lost 7 bases to trimming and J lost 4 bases, with 8 bases between them. The CDR3 is CASTLTYNEQFF. As DNA, the CDR3 is TGCGCCAGCACCCTTACTTACAATGAGCAGTTCTTC.

The chain is built from TRBV28 and TRBJ1-6; 7 nucleotides match TRBD1. The length of the CDR3 is 15 residues. V lost 3 bases to trimming and J lost 7 bases; unmatched junction nucleotides: 6. Germline CDR1 and CDR2: MDHEN and SYDVKM. This CDR3 reads CASSFPAGGNSPLHF. The CDR3 region has the DNA TGTGCCAGCAGTTTCCCCGCAGGGGGGAATTCACCCCTCCACTTT. The complete variable domain, with remaining parts taken from reference TRBV28 and TRBJ1-6, reads DVKVTQSSRYLVKRTGEKVFLECVQDMDHENMFWYRQDPGLGLRLIYFSYDVKMKEKGDIPEGYSVSREKKERFSLILESASTNQTSMYLCASSFPAGGNSPLHFGNGTRLTVT.

The CDR3 DNA follows: TGTGCCAGCAGCTTAGGGAGCGGGGGGGCCGGAAATGAGCAGTTCTTC. Its protein is CASSLGSGGAGNEQFF. The V gene is TRBV11-2, the J gene TRBJ2-1, with 10 bases fitting TRBD2. CDR3 length equals 16 residues. CDR1 is SGHAT and CDR2 is FQNNGV in the germline V gene. V lost 1 base and J lost 7; bases outside the gene matches: 7.

This clone was seen only a few times. The chain joins TRBV10-3 to TRBJ2-7; 9 positions match TRBD1. Germline V gene data show CDR1 as ENHRY and CDR2 as SYGVKD. The CDR3 covers 15 residues. The V and J ends lost 7 bases and 3 bases, in that order; junction bases with no gene match: 10. The CDR3 bases are TGTGCCATCAACCCCTCCGGGACAGGGAACTACGAGCAGTACTTC. This sequence encodes CAINPSGTGNYEQYF.

The chain couples TRBV6-5 to TRBJ2-2; D might be TRBD1 (5 bases). Deletions cut 0 bases from V and 2 bases from J, with 7 bases between. In germline, CDR1 is MNHEY, CDR2 SVGAGI. The CDR3 spans 15 residues. The CDR3 coding sequence is TGTGCCAGCAGTTACTCCAGGGATAACACCGGGGAGCTGTTTTTT. Its translation is CASSYSRDNTGELFF.